This passage covers 28 T cell receptor beta chains from one sample sequenced in a study of OX40 agonist ivuxolimab in advanced cancers. Produced via immunoSEQ multiplex PCR; TCRdb's table is partial and in-frame only. The sample carries roughly 100,000 clones, around 87% recorded once. The specimen was CD4+ or CD8+ T cells sorted from blood, collected in a trial of the OX40 agonist ivuxolimab. Source of these receptors: an adult with an advanced solid tumor such as melanoma, head and neck, liver or kidney cancer.

The chain carries TRBV6-1 and TRBJ2-3, with a tentative D call TRBD2 (7 bases). Germline lookup yields CDR1 MNHNS and CDR2 SASEGT. The CDR3 totals 16 residues. V was trimmed by 3 bases and J by 3 bases, leaving 16 bases between them. DNA of the CDR3: TGTGCCAGCAGTGATACTCCAAGGGGGGGGACAGATACGCAGTATTTT. Protein sequence: CASSDTPRGGTDTQYF.

This clone was recorded a few times. The chain uses TRBV19 and TRBJ1-1; D not certain. V was clipped by 4 bases and J by 3 bases, with 9 bases between them. This CDR3 spans 13 amino acids. Germline V CDR1 and CDR2: LNHDA, SQIVND (reference sequence). The chain's CDR3 is CASSNRRDTEAFF. The CDR3 region has the DNA TGTGCCAGTAGTAACCGTAGGGACACTGAAGCTTTCTTT.

The chain recombines TRBV6-5 with TRBJ1-2; tentatively, D is TRBD1 (5 bases). Germline V gene data show CDR1 as MNHEY and CDR2 as SVGAGI. The CDR3 extends over 16 amino acids. V dropped 2 bases and J dropped 3 bases, with 16 bases sitting between them. The CDR3 loop reads CASSYVLWGEHYGYTF. The CDR3 region has the DNA TGTGCCAGCAGTTACGTTTTGTGGGGGGAGCACTATGGCTACACCTTC.

This chain links TRBV21-1 with TRBJ1-5. TRBV21-1 is shown as a pseudogene. CDR3 length: 15 residues. The chain's CDR3 is CASSMPSYTPQPQHF. The CDR3 bases are TGTGCCAGCAGCATGCCCTCCTACACGCCTCAGCCCCAGCATTTT.

DNA of the CDR3: TGTGCCAGCAGCTATCCACGTACGGGACGGTCGAACACTGAAGCTTTCTTT. It specifies CASSYPRTGRSNTEAFF. The chain combines TRBV6-7 with TRBJ1-1; TRBD1 is a possible D gene (5 bases). TRBV6-7 is an ORF, and what it does is uncertain. Trimming cost V 6 bases and J 1 base, with 21 bases left between them. This CDR3 region has 17 residues.

The chain employs TRBV20-1 and TRBJ2-7, with a tentative D call TRBD1 (6 bases). This CDR3 is built from 11 residues. V lost 1 base and J 6 bases, leaving 7 bases between the germline ends. Germline V gives CDR1 DFQATT, CDR2 SNEGSKA (reference sequence). DNA for the CDR3: TGCAGTGCTAGAGCAGGGGTCGAGCAGTACTTC. Protein product: CSARAGVEQYF.

The genes are TRBV11-2 and TRBJ1-6; no firm D call. Germline V gives CDR1 SGHAT, CDR2 FQNNGV. This CDR3 is 16 amino acids long. The V end was cut by 0 bases, the J end by 2 bases, with 8 bases between. The CDR3: CASSLDLGTYNSPLHF. The CDR3 DNA sequence: TGTGCCAGCAGCTTAGACCTGGGGACCTATAATTCACCCCTCCACTTT.

This clone has a handful of counts. The gene calls are TRBV6-1 and TRBJ2-7, with a weak D call TRBD1 (5 bases). The germline CDR1 and CDR2 sequences are MNHNS and SASEGT. The CDR3 has 14 residues. V lost 0 bases to trimming and J lost 6 bases, with 12 bases between them. The CDR3 nucleotides read TGTGCCAGCAGTGAAGCGGCAGGGCTTGGCGAGCAGTACTTC. Translating it yields CASSEAAGLGEQYF.

V gene TRBV2 combines with J gene TRBJ2-7; either TRBD1 or TRBD2 may supply D (5 bases each). The CDR3 contains 15 residues. V lost 3 bases to trimming and J lost 2 bases, with 14 bases between them. Germline lookup yields CDR1 SNHLY and CDR2 FYNNEI. The CDR3 DNA sequence: TGTGCCAGCAGTGAGTCCAGGGAGAGGACCTACGAGCAGTACTTC. Protein sequence: CASSESRERTYEQYF.

Regarding this clone: Within the sample, other DNA sequences also encode this same CDR3. J is TRBJ2-5 and V is TRBV18; D is unclear. Germline V lookup: CDR1 KGHSH, CDR2 LQKENI. The V end was cut by 2 bases, the J end by 2 bases, with 6 bases between. The CDR3 runs to 13 residues. The CDR3 reads CASSPGLQETQYF. CDR3 in DNA: TGTGCCAGCTCACCAGGGCTGCAAGAGACCCAGTACTTC.

The CDR3 DNA reads TGTGCCAGCAGCTTACACTACGAGCAGTACTTC. Protein product: CASSLHYEQYF. The genes are TRBV7-2 and TRBJ2-5; D gene ambiguous. The DNA end is more similar to TRBJ2-7, so the J call may be wrong. The CDR3 has 11 amino acids. The germline V gene encodes CDR1 SGHTA and CDR2 FQGNSA.

The chain links TRBV6-5 to TRBJ2-7, with D hard to call. The CDR3 sequence is 13 residues long. Trimming pared 2 bases from V and 5 bases from J, leaving 10 bases between. Germline CDR1 is MNHEY and CDR2 is SVGAGI. DNA for the CDR3: TGTGCCAGCAGTTACACATTTAGGGACGAGCAGTACTTC. This encodes CASSYTFRDEQYF.

This rearrangement joins TRBV6-4 to TRBJ1-4; D unresolved. The V gene's germline CDR1 is MRHNA and CDR2 SNTAGT. The CDR3 has 15 amino acids. With 5 bases removed from V and 0 bases from J, the gap between germline ends came to 10 bases. The CDR3 loop is CASSRTSATNEKLFF. CDR3 nucleotides: TGTGCCAGCAGTCGGACGTCAGCAACTAATGAAAAACTGTTTTTT.

V and J are TRBV7-8 and TRBJ2-7; no clear D. V dropped 5 bases and J dropped 2 bases, with 13 bases sitting between them. Germline V gene sequence: CDR1 SGHVS, CDR2 FQNEAQ. The CDR3 has 14 residues. The CDR3 protein is CASSPEALAYEQYF. The DNA of the CDR3 is TGTGCCAGCAGCCCAGAGGCGTTAGCCTACGAGCAGTACTTC.

The genes are TRBV7-8 and TRBJ1-5; unclear D gene. Trimming took 5 bases from V and 4 from J, leaving 12 bases between them. The CDR3 contains 14 residues. The germline CDR1 and CDR2 sequences are SGHVS and FQNEAQ. CDR3: CASSLSLGNQPQHF. CDR3 DNA sequence: TGTGCCAGCAGCCTATCCCTGGGTAATCAGCCCCAGCATTTT.

The V and J genes are TRBV29-1 and TRBJ2-1; TRBD1 matches 8 bases. V trimming: 6 bases; J trimming: 7 bases; junction bases outside the gene matches: 20. CDR1 and CDR2 from the germline V gene are SQVTM and ANQGSEA. This CDR3 is built from 17 residues. The CDR3 coding sequence is TGCAGCGTCGTCCGGGACAGGAAAAGGGGAACATCGAATGAGCAGTTCTTC. Its translation is CSVVRDRKRGTSNEQFF.

V and J are TRBV7-8 and TRBJ1-1; the match to TRBD1 covers 10 bases. Germline trimming cut 3 bases from V and 5 bases from J; bases unmatched to any gene: 3. The CDR3 covers 14 residues. Looked up from germline, CDR1 is SGHVS and CDR2 is FQNEAQ. CDR3 nucleotides: TGTGCCAGCAGCTTGAGACAGGGGGCGACTGAAGCTTTCTTT. This translates into CASSLRQGATEAFF.

The J gene is TRBJ2-7, the V gene TRBV4-1, with 7 bases lining up with TRBD1. V lost 4 bases and J lost 1; bases outside the gene matches: 4. CDR3 length: 14 amino acids. Germline-derived CDR1 and CDR2 are MGHRA and YSYEKL. CDR3 residues: CASSLRTGSYEQYF. The CDR3 bases are TGCGCCAGCAGCCTGAGGACAGGATCCTACGAGCAGTACTTC.

The CDR3: CASSTPATRPQYF. In DNA form, the CDR3 reads TGTGCCAGCAGCACGCCTGCCACTCGACCCCAGTACTTC. The genes are TRBV11-2 and TRBJ2-5; no clear D gene. The CDR3 covers 13 residues. Per germline, CDR1 SGHAT and CDR2 FQNNGV. V dropped 5 bases and J dropped 9 bases, with 16 bases sitting between them. The full variable domain, completed using reference TRBV11-2 and TRBJ2-5, is EAGVAQSPRYKIIEKRQSVAFWCNPISGHATLYWYQQILGQGPKLLIQFQNNGVVDDSQLPKDRFSAERLKGVDSTLKIQPAKLEDSAVYLCASSTPATRPQYFGPGTRLLVL.

The rearrangement joins TRBV19 to TRBJ1-2, with 9 bases that match TRBD1. Germline CDR1 is LNHDA and CDR2 is SQIVND (reference sequence). The CDR3 covers 13 residues. J lost 7 bases, V lost 3 bases, and 3 bases had no gene match. In DNA, the CDR3 is TGTGCCAGTAGTATTGGGACAGGGTTTGGCTACACCTTC. It codes for CASSIGTGFGYTF.

The J gene is TRBJ1-2, the V gene TRBV7-2; 9 positions match TRBD1. This CDR3 comprises 16 residues. V shed 6 bases, J shed 7 bases, and the junction held 15 bases outside the gene matches. Germline CDR1 reads SGHTA; CDR2 reads FQGNSA. The CDR3 here is CASRKRGDRAQSGYTF. DNA for the CDR3: TGTGCCAGCAGAAAAAGGGGGGACAGGGCGCAATCTGGCTACACCTTC. The full variable domain, rest sourced from reference TRBV7-2 and TRBJ1-2, is GAGVSQSPSNKVTEKGKDVELRCDPISGHTALYWYRQSLGQGLEFLIYFQGNSAPDKSGLPSDRFSAERTGGSVSTLTIQRTQQEDSAVYLCASRKRGDRAQSGYTFGSGTRLTVV.

The chain employs TRBV7-9 and TRBJ2-2, with 11 bases lining up with TRBD2. The CDR3 spans 16 residues. Germline V gives CDR1 SEHNR, CDR2 FQNEAQ (reference sequence). V was pared by 5 bases and J by 7 bases, with 9 bases of the junction left unmatched. This chain's CDR3 is CASSPRVAGGIGELFF. CDR3 bases: TGTGCCAGCAGCCCCCGGGTAGCGGGGGGGATCGGGGAGCTGTTTTTT.

The chain links TRBV7-9 to TRBJ1-1; maybe TRBD1 (5 bases). Germline V gene lookup returns CDR1 SEHNR and CDR2 FQNEAQ (reference sequence). This CDR3 comprises 14 residues. Trimming removed 5 bases at V and 5 bases at J, with 15 bases between. The CDR3 sequence: CASSLHSGGTEAFF. CDR3 DNA sequence: TGTGCCAGCAGCCTGCACTCGGGGGGGACTGAAGCTTTCTTT.

This chain's CDR3 is CASSLSGTRQTGELFF. The CDR3 DNA reads as TGTGCCAGCAGTTTATCCGGGACTAGGCAGACCGGGGAGCTGTTTTTT. The J gene is TRBJ2-2, the V gene TRBV27; 8 bases fit TRBD2. J was trimmed by 5 bases and V by 0 bases; bases with no gene match: 5. Germline values: CDR1 MNHEY, CDR2 SMNVEV (reference sequence). The CDR3 contains 16 residues.

The rearrangement uses TRBV6-1 and TRBJ1-6, with D hard to call. The CDR3 runs 12 residues. CDR1 is MNHNS and CDR2 is SASEGT in the germline V gene. V lost 7 bases, J lost 10 bases, and 11 bases lay in between. CDR3 bases: TGTGCCAGCATCAAGACCGGCTCACCCCTCCACTTT. Residues: CASIKTGSPLHF.

This chain uses TRBV19 with TRBJ2-2, with no clear D. The CDR3 consists of 14 residues. The V and J ends lost 3 bases and 5 bases respectively, with 10 bases between them. In germline, CDR1 is LNHDA, CDR2 SQIVND (reference sequence). The CDR3 here is CASSIVGPTGELFF. The CDR3 DNA reads as TGTGCCAGTAGTATCGTAGGGCCGACCGGGGAGCTGTTTTTT. The whole variable domain, filled in from reference TRBV19 and TRBJ2-2, reads DGGITQSPKYLFRKEGQNVTLSCEQNLNHDAMYWYRQDPGQGLRLIYYSQIVNDFQKGDIAEGYSVSREKKESFPLTVTSAQKNPTAFYLCASSIVGPTGELFFGEGSRLTVL.

The chain is built from TRBV10-3 and TRBJ1-2; the D is unclear. The CDR3 runs 14 residues. The V gene's germline CDR1 is ENHRY and CDR2 SYGVKD. Trimming stripped 6 bases from V and 0 bases from J, with 11 bases between. The CDR3 spells CAIRSALANYGYTF. In DNA, the CDR3 is TGTGCCATCAGATCGGCCCTCGCTAACTATGGCTACACCTTC.

The chain uses TRBV29-1 and TRBJ1-1; 8 bases are shared with TRBD1. The CDR3 is 12 amino acids. The ends lost 5 bases at V and 3 bases at J; junction bases unmatched: 2. Germline-derived CDR1 and CDR2 are SQVTM and ANQGSEA. In nucleotides, the CDR3 is TGCAGCGTTCTGACAGGGGACACTGAAGCTTTCTTT. This codes for CSVLTGDTEAFF.